This T cell receptor (beta chain) was sequenced in a study of T cell responses to AZD1222 COVID-19 vaccine. Turning to the study itself: Pooling was applied to second doses at about 4 or about 12 weeks. General study points: Breadth and depth of Spike-specific TCRs rose after two AZD1222 doses. Just 5 to 7 people given AZD1222 tested seropositive at baseline.

On this clone: Antigen: not known.

Here immunoSEQ multiplex PCR was the method, and the copy in TCRdb shows in-frame clones only, minus some. The sample lists 65,000 to 90,000 clones; around 88% were seen once. Germline V gives CDR1 LGHNA, CDR2 YNFKEQ. The CDR3 consists of 19 residues. With 0 bases clipped from V and 3 bases from J, the junction kept 10 bases outside the gene matches. This material consisted of peripheral blood, taken on day 0 of AZD1222 vaccination. This TCR came from an adult in good health. The chain uses TRBV4-2 and TRBJ2-1, with 11 bases that match TRBD2. CDR3 nucleotides: TGTGCCAGCAGCCAAGAACCCCCTAGCGGGGGGCTATACTACAATGAGCAGTTCTTC. Translation: CASSQEPPSGGLYYNEQFF.